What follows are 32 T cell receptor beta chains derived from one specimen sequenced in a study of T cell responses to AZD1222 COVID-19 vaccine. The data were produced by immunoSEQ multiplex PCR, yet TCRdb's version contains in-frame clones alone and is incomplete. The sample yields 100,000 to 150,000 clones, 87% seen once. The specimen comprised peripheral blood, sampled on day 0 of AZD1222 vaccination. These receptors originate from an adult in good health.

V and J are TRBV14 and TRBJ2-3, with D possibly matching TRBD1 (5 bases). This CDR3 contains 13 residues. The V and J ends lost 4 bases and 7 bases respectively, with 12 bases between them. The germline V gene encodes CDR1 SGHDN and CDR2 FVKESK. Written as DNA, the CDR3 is TGTGCCAGCAGCCCGACAGAAATGTATACGCAGTATTTT. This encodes CASSPTEMYTQYF.

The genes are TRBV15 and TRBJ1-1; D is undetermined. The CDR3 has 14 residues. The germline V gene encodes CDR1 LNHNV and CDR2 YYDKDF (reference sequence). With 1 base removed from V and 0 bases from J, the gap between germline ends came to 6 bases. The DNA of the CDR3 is TGTGCCACCAGCAGAGCCAAGGTGAACACTGAAGCTTTCTTT. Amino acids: CATSRAKVNTEAFF. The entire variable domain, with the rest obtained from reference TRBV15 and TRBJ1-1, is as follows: DAMVIQNPRYQVTQFGKPVTLSCSQTLNHNVMYWYQQKSSQAPKLLFHYYDKDFNNEADTPDNFQSRRPNTSFCFLDIRSPGLGDTAMYLCATSRAKVNTEAFFGQGTRLTVV.

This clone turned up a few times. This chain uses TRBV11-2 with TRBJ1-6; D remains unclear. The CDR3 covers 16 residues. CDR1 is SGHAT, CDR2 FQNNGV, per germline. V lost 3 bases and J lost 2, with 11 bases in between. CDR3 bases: TGTGCCAGCAGCTTCCGGACCGGGACCTATAATTCACCCCTCCACTTT. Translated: CASSFRTGTYNSPLHF.

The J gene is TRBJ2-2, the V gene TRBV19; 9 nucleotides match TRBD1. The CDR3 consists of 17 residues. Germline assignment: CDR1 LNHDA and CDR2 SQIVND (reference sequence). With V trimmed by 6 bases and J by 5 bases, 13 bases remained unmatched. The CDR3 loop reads CASSLGGGTGRTGELFF. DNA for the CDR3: TGTGCCAGTAGCCTTGGGGGCGGGACAGGGAGGACCGGGGAGCTGTTTTTT.

The CDR3 is CASSRKAGAGNTGELFF. The CDR3 region has the DNA TGTGCCAGCAGCCGAAAAGCAGGGGCTGGGAACACCGGGGAGCTGTTTTTT. The chain employs TRBV4-2 and TRBJ2-2; possibly TRBD1 for D (6 bases). Trimming removed 4 bases at V and 1 base at J, with 16 bases between. CDR1 LGHNA and CDR2 YNFKEQ come from the germline V gene. There are 17 residues in the CDR3.

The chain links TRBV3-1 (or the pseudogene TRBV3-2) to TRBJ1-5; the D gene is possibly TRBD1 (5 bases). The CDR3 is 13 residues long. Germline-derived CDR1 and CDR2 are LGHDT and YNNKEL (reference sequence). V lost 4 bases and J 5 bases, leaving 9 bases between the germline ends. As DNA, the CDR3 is TGTGCCAGCAGCCCCGGGGGGGATCAGCCCCAGCATTTT. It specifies CASSPGGDQPQHF.

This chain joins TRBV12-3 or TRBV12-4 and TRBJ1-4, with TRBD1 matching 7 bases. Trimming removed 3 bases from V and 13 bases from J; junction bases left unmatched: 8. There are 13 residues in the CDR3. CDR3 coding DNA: TGTGCCAGCAGTTTGGGGCAGGGGGTCGGACTGTTTTTT. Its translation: CASSLGQGVGLFF.

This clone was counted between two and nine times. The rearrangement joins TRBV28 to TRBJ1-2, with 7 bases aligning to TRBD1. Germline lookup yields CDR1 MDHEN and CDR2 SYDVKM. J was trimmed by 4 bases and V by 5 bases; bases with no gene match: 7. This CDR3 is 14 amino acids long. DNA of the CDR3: TGTGCCAGCAGTCCCGGACAGGCCCTCTATGGCTACACCTTC. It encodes CASSPGQALYGYTF.

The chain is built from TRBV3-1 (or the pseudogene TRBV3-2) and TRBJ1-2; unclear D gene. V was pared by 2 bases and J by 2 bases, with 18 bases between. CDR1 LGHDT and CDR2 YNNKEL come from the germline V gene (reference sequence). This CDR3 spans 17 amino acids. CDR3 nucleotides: TGTGCCAGCAGCCAATGGGTCGGTACAGAACTAAACTATGGCTACACCTTC. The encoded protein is CASSQWVGTELNYGYTF.

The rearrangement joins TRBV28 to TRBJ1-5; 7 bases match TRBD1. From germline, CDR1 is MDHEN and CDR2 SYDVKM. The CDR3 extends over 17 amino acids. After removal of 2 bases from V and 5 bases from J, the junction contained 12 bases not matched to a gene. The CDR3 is CASSLRPTQGRDQPQHF. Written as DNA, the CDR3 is TGTGCCAGCAGTTTAAGGCCCACACAGGGGAGGGATCAGCCCCAGCATTTT.

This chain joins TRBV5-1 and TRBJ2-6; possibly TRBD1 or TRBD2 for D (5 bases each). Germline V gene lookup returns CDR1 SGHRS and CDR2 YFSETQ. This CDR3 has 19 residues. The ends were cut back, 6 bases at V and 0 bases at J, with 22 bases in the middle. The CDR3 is CASTGVGARDYSGANVLTF. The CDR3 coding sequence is TGCGCCAGCACCGGGGTAGGGGCCCGAGACTACTCTGGGGCCAACGTCCTGACTTTC.

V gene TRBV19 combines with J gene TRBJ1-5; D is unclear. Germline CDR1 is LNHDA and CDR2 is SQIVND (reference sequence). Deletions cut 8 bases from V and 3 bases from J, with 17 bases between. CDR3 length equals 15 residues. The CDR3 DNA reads TGTGCCAGTGCACAAGGGTATCGGGACAATCAGCCCCAGCATTTT. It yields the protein CASAQGYRDNQPQHF.

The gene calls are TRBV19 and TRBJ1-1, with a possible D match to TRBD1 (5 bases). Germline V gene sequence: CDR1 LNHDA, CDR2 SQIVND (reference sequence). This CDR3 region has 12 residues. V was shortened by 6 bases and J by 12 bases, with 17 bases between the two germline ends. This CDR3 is CASSPPGGGPFF. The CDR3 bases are TGTGCCAGTAGCCCTCCCGGGGGAGGGCCTTTCTTT.

CDR3 nucleotides: TGTGCCAGCAGTTTCATGCGCCGCATGAACACTGAAGCTTTCTTT. Translation gives CASSFMRRMNTEAFF. This rearrangement joins TRBV28 to TRBJ1-1; D is ambiguous. The CDR3 is made up of 15 amino acids. Germline-derived CDR1 and CDR2 are MDHEN and SYDVKM. V was shortened by 3 bases and J by 0 bases, with 11 bases between the two germline ends.

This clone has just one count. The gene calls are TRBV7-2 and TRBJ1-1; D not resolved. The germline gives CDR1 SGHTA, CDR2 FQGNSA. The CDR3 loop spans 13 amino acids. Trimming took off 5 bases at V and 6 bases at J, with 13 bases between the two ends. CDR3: CASSPGNYPEAFF. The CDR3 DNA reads TGTGCCAGCAGCCCGGGGAACTACCCTGAAGCTTTCTTT.

The CDR3 DNA reads as TGTGCCAGTAGTATCTCGGGTAACACCGGGGAGCTGTTTTTT. This codes for CASSISGNTGELFF. The chain uses TRBV19 and TRBJ2-2; no clear D gene. Trimming left V 3 bases short and J 2 bases short, with 7 bases between. From germline, CDR1 is LNHDA and CDR2 SQIVND (reference sequence). The CDR3 runs 14 residues.

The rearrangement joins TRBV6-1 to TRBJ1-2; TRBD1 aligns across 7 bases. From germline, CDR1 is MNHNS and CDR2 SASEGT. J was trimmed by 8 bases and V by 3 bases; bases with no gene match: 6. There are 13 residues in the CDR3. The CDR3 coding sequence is TGTGCCAGCAGTGAGACAGGGAGGGGCGGCTACACCTTC. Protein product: CASSETGRGGYTF.

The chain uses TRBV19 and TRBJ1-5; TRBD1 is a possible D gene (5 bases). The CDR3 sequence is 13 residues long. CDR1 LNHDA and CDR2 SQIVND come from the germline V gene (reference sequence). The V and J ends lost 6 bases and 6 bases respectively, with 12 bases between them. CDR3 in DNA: TGTGCCAGTAGGGGGGGAGTAGTTCAGCCCCAGCATTTT. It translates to CASRGGVVQPQHF.

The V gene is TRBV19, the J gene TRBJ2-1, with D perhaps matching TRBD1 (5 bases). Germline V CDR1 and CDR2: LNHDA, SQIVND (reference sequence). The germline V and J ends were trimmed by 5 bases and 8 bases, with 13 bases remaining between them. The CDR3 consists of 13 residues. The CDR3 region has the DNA TGTGCCAGTAGTCCCCGGACATCCTATGAGCAGTTCTTC. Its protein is CASSPRTSYEQFF.

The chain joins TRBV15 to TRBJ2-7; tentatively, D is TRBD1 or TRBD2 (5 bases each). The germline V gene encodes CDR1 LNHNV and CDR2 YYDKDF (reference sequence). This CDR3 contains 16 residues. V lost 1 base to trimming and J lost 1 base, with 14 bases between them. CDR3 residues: CATSRALGAGSYEQYF. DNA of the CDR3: TGTGCCACCAGCAGAGCCCTCGGGGCCGGGTCCTACGAGCAGTACTTC.

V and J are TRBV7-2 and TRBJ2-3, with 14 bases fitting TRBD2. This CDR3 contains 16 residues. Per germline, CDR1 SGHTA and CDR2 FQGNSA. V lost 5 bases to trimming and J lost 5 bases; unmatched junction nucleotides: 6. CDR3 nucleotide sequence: TGTGCCAGCAGCACACGACTAGCGGGGGGGCGAGATACGCAGTATTTT. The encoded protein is CASSTRLAGGRDTQYF.

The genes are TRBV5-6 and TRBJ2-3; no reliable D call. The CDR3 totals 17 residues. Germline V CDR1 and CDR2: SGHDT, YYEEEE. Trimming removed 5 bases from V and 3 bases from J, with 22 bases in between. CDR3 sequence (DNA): TGTGCCAGCAGGTACGACCTCACCCCCGGACCGACAGATACGCAGTATTTT. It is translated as CASRYDLTPGPTDTQYF.

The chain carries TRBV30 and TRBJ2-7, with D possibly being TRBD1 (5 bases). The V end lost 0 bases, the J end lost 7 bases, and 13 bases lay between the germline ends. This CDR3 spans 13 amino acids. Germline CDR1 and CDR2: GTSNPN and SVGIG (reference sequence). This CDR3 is CAWSVSRAREQYF. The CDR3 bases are TGTGCCTGGAGTGTGTCCAGGGCGAGAGAGCAGTACTTC.

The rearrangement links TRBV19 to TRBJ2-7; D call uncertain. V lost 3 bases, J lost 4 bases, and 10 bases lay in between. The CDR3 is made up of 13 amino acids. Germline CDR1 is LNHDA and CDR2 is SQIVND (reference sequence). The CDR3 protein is CASSIEPWYEQYF. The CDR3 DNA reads TGTGCCAGTAGTATTGAGCCGTGGTACGAGCAGTACTTC.

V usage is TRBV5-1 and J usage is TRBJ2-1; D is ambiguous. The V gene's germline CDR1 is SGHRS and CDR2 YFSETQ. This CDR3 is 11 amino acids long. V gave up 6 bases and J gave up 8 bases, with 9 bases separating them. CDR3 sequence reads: CASKGEYEQFF. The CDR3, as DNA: TGCGCCAGCAAGGGCGAATATGAGCAGTTCTTC.

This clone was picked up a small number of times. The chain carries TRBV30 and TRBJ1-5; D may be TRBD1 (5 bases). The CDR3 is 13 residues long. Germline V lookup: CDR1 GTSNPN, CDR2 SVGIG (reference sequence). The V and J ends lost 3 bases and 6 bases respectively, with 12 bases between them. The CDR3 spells CAWSAGSGQPQHF. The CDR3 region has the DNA TGTGCCTGGAGCGCAGGGTCGGGTCAGCCCCAGCATTTT.

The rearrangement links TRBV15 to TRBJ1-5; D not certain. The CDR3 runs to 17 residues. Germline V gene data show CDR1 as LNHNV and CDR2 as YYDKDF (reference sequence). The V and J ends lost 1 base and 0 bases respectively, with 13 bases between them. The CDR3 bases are TGTGCCACCAGCAGAGGAACCGGGAAGAATAGCAATCAGCCCCAGCATTTT. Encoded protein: CATSRGTGKNSNQPQHF.

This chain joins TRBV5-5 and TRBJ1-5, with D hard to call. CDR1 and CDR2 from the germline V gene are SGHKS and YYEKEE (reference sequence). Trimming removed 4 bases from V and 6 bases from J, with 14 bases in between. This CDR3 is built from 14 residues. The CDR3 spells CASSLAGDSQPQHF. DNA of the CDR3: TGTGCCAGCAGCCTCGCCGGAGATAGTCAGCCCCAGCATTTT.

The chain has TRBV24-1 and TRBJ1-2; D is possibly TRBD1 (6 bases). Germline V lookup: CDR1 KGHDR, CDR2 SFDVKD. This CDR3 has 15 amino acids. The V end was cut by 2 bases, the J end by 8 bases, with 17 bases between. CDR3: CATSDSGRGRRGYTF. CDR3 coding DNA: TGTGCCACCAGTGATTCAGGCAGGGGAAGAAGGGGCTACACCTTC.

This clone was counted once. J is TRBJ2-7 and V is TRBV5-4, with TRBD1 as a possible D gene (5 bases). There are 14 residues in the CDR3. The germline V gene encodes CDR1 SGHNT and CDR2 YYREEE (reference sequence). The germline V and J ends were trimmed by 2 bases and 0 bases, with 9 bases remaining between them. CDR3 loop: CASSFGRDSYEQYF. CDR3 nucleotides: TGTGCCAGCAGCTTTGGCAGGGACTCCTACGAGCAGTACTTC.

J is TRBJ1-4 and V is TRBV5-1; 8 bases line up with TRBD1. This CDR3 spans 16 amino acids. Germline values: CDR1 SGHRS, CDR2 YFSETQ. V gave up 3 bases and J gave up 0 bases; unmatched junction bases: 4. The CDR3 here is CASSSGQGATNEKLFF. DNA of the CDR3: TGCGCCAGCAGCTCAGGACAGGGAGCAACTAATGAAAAACTGTTTTTT.

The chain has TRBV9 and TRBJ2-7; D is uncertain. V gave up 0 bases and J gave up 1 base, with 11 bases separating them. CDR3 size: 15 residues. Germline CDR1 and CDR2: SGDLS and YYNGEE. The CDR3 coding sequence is TGTGCCAGCAGCGTAGCCCTGGACCCGTCCTACGAGCAGTACTTC. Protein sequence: CASSVALDPSYEQYF.